This TCR beta chain was sequenced during a study of early T cells in non-severe SARS-CoV-2 infection listed by TCRdb under 2021. Concerning the study at large: Because TCR sequencing relied on bulk RNA taken from unsorted whole blood, pairing of alpha and beta chains was not possible. Overall results and qualifications from the work: VDJdb matching was skewed toward anti-spike CD8 responses, so virus-specific expansions were likely underestimated and private and CD4 specificities were missed.

A case-control design nested within a healthcare worker cohort in London, UK, was used, with weekly nasopharyngeal swab PCR tests and blood sampling performed. Healthcare workers were recruited during the week of the UK lockdown, between 23 and 31 March 2020, and followed weekly for up to roughly 15 weeks. This clonotype has just a few counts. This clone's antigen is unknown. There are no base qualities to consult, and no much larger clone falls within one base. The library was produced with 5' RACE. The sequencer was a NextSeq 500. In the TCR library protocol, unique molecular identifiers were attached to individual cDNA molecules to correct for PCR bias and sequencing error. Both TCR alpha and beta chains were sequenced, and tight co-correlation was observed between alpha and beta sequence abundances in each sample. The original methods were these. Decombinator V4 was used to perform V gene, J gene and CDR3 annotation of TCR sequences. Expanded TCRs were defined as changing significantly between any two time points under a Poisson model with p below 0.0001. Abundances of TCRs were expressed as counts per million after normalisation to the total number of TCRs sequenced in each sample. MAIT TCRs were defined by TRAV1-2 paired with TRAJ12, TRAJ20 or TRAJ33, and iNKT TCRs by TRAV10 paired with TRAJ18. VDJdb, accessed on 1 November 2021, was searched for TCRs annotated for CMV, EBV and SARS-CoV-2, and TCRs annotated for more than one antigen were excluded. TCRdb trimmed the raw reads at Q25, called clones with MiXCR and kept productive beta chains. One record per CDR3 amino acid sequence lists the most common genes and DNA. The V and J calls come from TCRdb's annotation, not from the publication. The sample records 70,000 to 90,000 distinct CDR3 sequences, about 15% of which are singletons. The ten largest clonotypes hold 4.5% to 7% of the sample.

From V the trimming removes 5 bases and from J it removes 2 bases, while the gene matches leave 7 bases of the junction unaccounted for. The CDR3 numbers 15 residues from cysteine through phenylalanine. The entry retains the CDR3 DNA only, 45 bases that are in frame from base 1. Via the germline V gene, CDR1 is SGHTA and CDR2 FQGNSA. Input material: whole blood. The chain was built from TRBV7-2 and TRBJ2-7; a stretch of 9 junction bases matches TRBD2. This TCR was recovered from an adult who was a healthcare worker with PCR-confirmed SARS-CoV-2 infection or an uninfected control (not recorded which). The sequenced DNA is TGTGCCAGCAGCCAAGGAATAGCGGGAGCCTACGAGCAGTACTTC. It encodes CASSQGIAGAYEQYF. Joined to the reference TRBV7-2 and TRBJ2-7 proteins, this CDR3 gives the full variable domain: GAGVSQSPSNKVTEKGKDVELRCDPISGHTALYWYRQSLGQGLEFLIYFQGNSAPDKSGLPSDRFSAERTGGSVSTLTIQRTQQEDSAVYLCASSQGIAGAYEQYFGPGTRLTVT.